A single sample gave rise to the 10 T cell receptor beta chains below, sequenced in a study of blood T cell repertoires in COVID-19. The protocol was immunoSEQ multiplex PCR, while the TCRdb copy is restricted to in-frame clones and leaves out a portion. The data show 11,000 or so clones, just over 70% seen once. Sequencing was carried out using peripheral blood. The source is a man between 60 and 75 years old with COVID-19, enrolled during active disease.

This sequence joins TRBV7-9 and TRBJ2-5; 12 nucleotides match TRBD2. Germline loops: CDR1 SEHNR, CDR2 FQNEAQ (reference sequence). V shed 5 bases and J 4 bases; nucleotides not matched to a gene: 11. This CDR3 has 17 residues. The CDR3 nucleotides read TGTGCCAGCAGCAACCATCGGACTAGCGGGGAACGAGAGACCCAGTACTTC. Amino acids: CASSNHRTSGERETQYF.

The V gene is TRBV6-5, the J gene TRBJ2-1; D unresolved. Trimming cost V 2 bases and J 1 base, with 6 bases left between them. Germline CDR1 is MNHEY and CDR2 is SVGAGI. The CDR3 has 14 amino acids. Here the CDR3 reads CASSYTGSYNEQFF. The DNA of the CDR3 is TGTGCCAGCAGTTACACTGGTTCCTACAATGAGCAGTTCTTC.

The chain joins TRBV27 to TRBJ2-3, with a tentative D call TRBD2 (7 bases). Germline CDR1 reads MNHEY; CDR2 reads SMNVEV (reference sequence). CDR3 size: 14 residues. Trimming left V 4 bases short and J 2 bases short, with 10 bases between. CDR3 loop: CASSSGGPTDTQYF. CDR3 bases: TGTGCCAGCAGTTCGGGGGGCCCCACAGATACGCAGTATTTT.

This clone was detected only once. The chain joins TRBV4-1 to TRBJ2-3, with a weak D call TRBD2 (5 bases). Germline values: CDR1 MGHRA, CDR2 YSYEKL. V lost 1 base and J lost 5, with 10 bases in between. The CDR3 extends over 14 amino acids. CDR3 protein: CASSQGLAGDTQYF. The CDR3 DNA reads TGCGCCAGCAGCCAAGGGCTAGCCGGAGATACGCAGTATTTT.

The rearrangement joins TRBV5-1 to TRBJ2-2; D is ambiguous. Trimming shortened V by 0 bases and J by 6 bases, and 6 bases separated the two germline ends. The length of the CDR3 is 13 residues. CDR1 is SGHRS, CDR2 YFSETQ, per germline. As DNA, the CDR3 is TGCGCCAGCAGCTTGGCTGGGCCCGGGGAGCTGTTTTTT. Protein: CASSLAGPGELFF.

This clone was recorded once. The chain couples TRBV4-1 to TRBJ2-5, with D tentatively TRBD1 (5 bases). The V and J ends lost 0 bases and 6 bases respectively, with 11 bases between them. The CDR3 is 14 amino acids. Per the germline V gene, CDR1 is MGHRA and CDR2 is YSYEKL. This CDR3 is CASSQDLSGKTQYF. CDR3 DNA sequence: TGCGCCAGCAGCCAAGATTTGTCAGGGAAGACCCAGTACTTC.

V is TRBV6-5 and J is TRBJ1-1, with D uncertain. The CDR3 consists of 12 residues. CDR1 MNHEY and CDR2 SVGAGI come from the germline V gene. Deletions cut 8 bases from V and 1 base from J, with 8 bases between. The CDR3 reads CASGRGNTEAFF. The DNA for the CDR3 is TGTGCCAGCGGACGGGGGAACACTGAAGCTTTCTTT.

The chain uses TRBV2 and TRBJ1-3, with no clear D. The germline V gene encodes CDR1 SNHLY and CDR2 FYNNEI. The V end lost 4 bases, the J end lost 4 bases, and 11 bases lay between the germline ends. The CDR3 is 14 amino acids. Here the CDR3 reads CASSASHSGNTIYF. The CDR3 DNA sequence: TGTGCCAGCAGTGCGAGCCACTCCGGAAACACCATATATTTT.

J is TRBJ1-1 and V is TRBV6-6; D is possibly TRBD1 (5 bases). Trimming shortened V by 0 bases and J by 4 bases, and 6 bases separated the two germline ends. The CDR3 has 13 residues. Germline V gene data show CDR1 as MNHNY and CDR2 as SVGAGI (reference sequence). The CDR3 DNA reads TGTGCCAGCAGTTACTCAGACAGCACTGAAGCTTTCTTT. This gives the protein CASSYSDSTEAFF.

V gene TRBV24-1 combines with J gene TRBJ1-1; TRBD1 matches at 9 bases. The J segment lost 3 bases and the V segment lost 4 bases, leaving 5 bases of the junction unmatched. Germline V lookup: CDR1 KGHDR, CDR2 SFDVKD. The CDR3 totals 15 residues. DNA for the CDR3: TGTGCCACCAGTGACCCGGGACAGGGAGACACTGAAGCTTTCTTT. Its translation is CATSDPGQGDTEAFF.